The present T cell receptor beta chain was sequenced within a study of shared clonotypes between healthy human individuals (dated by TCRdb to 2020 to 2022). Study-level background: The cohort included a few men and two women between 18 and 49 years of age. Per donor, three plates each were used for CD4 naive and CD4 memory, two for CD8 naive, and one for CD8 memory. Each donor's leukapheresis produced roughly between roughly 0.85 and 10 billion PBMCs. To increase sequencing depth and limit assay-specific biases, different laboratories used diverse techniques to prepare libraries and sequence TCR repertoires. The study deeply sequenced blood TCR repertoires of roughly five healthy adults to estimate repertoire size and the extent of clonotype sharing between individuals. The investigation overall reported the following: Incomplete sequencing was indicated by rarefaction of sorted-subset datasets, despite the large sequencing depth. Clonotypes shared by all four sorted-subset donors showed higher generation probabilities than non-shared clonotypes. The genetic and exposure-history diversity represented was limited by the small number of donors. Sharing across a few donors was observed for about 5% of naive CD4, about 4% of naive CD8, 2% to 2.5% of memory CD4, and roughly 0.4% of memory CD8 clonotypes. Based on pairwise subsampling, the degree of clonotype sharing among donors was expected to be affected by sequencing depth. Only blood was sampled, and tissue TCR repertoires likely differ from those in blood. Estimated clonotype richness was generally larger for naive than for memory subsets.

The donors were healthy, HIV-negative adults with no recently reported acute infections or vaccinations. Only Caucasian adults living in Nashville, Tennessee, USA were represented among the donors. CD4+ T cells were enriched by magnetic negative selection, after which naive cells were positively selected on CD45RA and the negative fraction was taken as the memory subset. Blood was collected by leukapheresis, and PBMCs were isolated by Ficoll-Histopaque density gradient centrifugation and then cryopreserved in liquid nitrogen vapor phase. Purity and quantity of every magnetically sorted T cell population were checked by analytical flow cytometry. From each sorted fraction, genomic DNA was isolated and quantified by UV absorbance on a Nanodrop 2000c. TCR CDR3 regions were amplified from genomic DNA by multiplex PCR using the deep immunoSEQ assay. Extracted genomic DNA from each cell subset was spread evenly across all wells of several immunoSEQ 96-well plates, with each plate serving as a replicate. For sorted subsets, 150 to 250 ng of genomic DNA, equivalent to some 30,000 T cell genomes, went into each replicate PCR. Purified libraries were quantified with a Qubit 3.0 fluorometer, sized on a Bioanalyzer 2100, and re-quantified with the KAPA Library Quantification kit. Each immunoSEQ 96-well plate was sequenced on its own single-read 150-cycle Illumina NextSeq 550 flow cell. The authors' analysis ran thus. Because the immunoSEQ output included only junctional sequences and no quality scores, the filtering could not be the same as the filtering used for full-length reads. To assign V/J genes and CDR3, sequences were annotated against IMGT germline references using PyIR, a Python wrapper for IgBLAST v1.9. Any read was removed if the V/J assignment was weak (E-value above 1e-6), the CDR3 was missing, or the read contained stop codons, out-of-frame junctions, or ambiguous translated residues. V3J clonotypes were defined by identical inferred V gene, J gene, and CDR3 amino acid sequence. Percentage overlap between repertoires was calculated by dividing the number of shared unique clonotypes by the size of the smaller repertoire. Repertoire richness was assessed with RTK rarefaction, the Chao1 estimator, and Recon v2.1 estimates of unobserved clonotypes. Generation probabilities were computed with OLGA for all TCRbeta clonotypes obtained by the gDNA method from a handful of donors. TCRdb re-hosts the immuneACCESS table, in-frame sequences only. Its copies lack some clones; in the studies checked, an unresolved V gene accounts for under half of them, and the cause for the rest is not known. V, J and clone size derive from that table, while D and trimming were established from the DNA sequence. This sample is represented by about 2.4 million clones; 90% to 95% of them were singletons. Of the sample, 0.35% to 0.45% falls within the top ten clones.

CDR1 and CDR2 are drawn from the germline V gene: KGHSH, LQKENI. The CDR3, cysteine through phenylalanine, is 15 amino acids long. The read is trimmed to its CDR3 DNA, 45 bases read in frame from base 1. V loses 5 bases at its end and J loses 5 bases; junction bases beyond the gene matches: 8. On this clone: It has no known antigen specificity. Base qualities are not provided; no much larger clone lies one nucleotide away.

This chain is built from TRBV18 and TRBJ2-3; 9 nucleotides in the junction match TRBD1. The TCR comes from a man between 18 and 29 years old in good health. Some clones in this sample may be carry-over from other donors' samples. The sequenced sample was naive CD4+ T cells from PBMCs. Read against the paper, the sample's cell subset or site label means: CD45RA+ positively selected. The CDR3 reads CASSAGTGRIDTQYF. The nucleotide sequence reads TGTGCCAGCTCAGCCGGGACAGGGAGGATAGATACGCAGTATTTT.